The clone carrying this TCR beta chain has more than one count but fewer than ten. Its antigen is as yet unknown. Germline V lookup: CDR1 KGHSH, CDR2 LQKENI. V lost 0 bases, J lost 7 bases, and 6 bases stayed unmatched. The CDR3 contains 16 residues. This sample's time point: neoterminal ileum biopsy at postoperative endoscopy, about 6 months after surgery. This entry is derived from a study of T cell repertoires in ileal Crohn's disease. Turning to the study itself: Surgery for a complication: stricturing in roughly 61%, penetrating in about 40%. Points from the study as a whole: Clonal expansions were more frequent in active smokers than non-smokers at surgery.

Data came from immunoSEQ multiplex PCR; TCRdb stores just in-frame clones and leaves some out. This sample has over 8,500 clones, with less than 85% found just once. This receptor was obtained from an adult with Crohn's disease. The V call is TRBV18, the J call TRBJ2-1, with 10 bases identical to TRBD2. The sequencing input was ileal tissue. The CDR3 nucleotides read TGTGCCAGCTCACCACCGTCTAGCGGGGGAGGGAATGAGCAGTTCTTC. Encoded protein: CASSPPSSGGGNEQFF.